This passage covers 26 T cell receptor beta chains from one sample sequenced in a study of OX40 agonist ivuxolimab in advanced cancers. The data were produced by immunoSEQ multiplex PCR, yet TCRdb's version contains in-frame clones alone and is incomplete. The sample records roughly 60,000 clones, roughly nine tenths being singletons. The source was CD4+ or CD8+ T cells sorted from blood, collected in a trial of the OX40 agonist ivuxolimab. These receptors were taken from an adult with an advanced solid tumor such as melanoma, head and neck, liver or kidney cancer.

The CDR3 reads CASSLAFQDSGRGDTQYF. The DNA for the CDR3 is TGTGCCAGCAGCTTAGCATTTCAGGATAGCGGGAGAGGAGATACGCAGTATTTT. This chain connects TRBV7-9 to TRBJ2-3; 9 bases line up with TRBD2. Losses at the gene ends were 0 bases for V and 5 bases for J; bases not matched to a gene: 12. The CDR3 sequence is 18 residues long. Germline V gene lookup returns CDR1 SEHNR and CDR2 FQNEAQ (reference sequence). Looking up the rest from reference TRBV7-9 and TRBJ2-3 gives the full variable domain: DTGVSQNPRHKITKRGQNVTFRCDPISEHNRLYWYRQTLGQGPEFLTYFQNEAQLEKSRLLSDRFSAERPKGSFSTLEIQRTEQGDSAMYLCASSLAFQDSGRGDTQYFGPGTRLTVL.

This sequence joins TRBV7-2 and TRBJ1-1; D not certain. Between the trimmed V and J ends, which lost 1 base and 0 bases, there was a span of 9 bases. Germline loops: CDR1 SGHTA, CDR2 FQGNSA. The CDR3 is made up of 15 amino acids. The chain's CDR3 is CASSLVGGLNTEAFF. The CDR3 DNA follows: TGTGCCAGCAGCTTAGTTGGCGGCTTGAACACTGAAGCTTTCTTT.

The genes are TRBV28 and TRBJ1-4, with 12 bases lining up with TRBD1. V lost 5 bases to trimming and J lost 7 bases; unmatched junction nucleotides: 11. CDR3 length equals 17 residues. The germline V gene has CDR1 MDHEN and CDR2 SYDVKM. The CDR3 nucleotides are TGTGCCAGCAGTCCTCCGGGGACAGGGGGCGCGCGTGAAAAACTGTTTTTT. Amino acid sequence: CASSPPGTGGAREKLFF. Full variable domain (remainder filled in from reference TRBV28 and TRBJ1-4): DVKVTQSSRYLVKRTGEKVFLECVQDMDHENMFWYRQDPGLGLRLIYFSYDVKMKEKGDIPEGYSVSREKKERFSLILESASTNQTSMYLCASSPPGTGGAREKLFFGSGTQLSVL.

V usage is TRBV11-2 and J usage is TRBJ2-5; D possibly corresponds to TRBD2 (5 bases). The CDR3 covers 14 residues. V shed 0 bases and J shed 2 bases, with 7 bases lying between them. Germline V gene data show CDR1 as SGHAT and CDR2 as FQNNGV. CDR3 DNA sequence: TGTGCCAGCAGCTTAGAGGACTGGCAAGAGACCCAGTACTTC. It encodes CASSLEDWQETQYF.

This clone was counted once. The chain joins TRBV29-1 to TRBJ1-1; TRBD1 agrees at 7 bases. CDR1 and CDR2 from the germline V gene are SQVTM and ANQGSEA. V lost 7 bases to trimming and J lost 3 bases; unmatched junction nucleotides: 8. This CDR3 has 13 residues. The CDR3 coding sequence is TGCAGCGGCAGGGGGACGAGGTACACTGAAGCTTTCTTT. This gives the protein CSGRGTRYTEAFF.

This clone was recorded once. The rearrangement uses TRBV7-3 and TRBJ2-2; no clear D gene. CDR1 and CDR2 from the germline V gene are SGHTA and FQGTGA. The CDR3 is made up of 14 amino acids. Trimming cost V 2 bases and J 6 bases, with 10 bases left between them. CDR3: CASSLVSSSGELFF. CDR3 DNA sequence: TGTGCCAGCAGCTTAGTTAGTTCTTCCGGGGAGCTGTTTTTT.

The J gene is TRBJ1-5, the V gene TRBV10-3; 8 nucleotides match TRBD1. Germline V lookup: CDR1 ENHRY, CDR2 SYGVKD. The CDR3 spans 14 residues. V trimming: 4 bases; J trimming: 5 bases; junction bases outside the gene matches: 4. The CDR3 reads CAISGGQVDQPQHF. CDR3 nucleotides: TGTGCCATCAGTGGGGGACAGGTAGATCAGCCCCAGCATTTT.

The chain couples TRBV6-5 to TRBJ2-7, with 10 bases aligning to TRBD1. There are 15 residues in the CDR3. Germline CDR1 MNHEY, CDR2 SVGAGI. V lost 6 bases to trimming and J lost 6 bases; unmatched junction nucleotides: 11. CDR3 amino acids: CASRQAGTGVGEQYF. CDR3 bases: TGTGCCAGCAGACAAGCCGGGACAGGGGTAGGCGAGCAGTACTTC.

Here the CDR3 DNA reads TGTGCCAGCAGTAAGGATAGGTACCAAGAGACCCAGTACTTC. This gives the protein CASSKDRYQETQYF. The rearrangement uses TRBV5-4 and TRBJ2-5, with D uncertain. This CDR3 comprises 14 residues. Germline V gene lookup returns CDR1 SGHNT and CDR2 YYREEE (reference sequence). Trimming left V 5 bases short and J 0 bases short, with 11 bases between.

The V and J genes are TRBV19 and TRBJ2-5, with D tentatively TRBD1 (6 bases). The J call may be incorrect, as the DNA end agrees better with TRBJ2-7. The length of the CDR3 is 13 residues. Germline V gives CDR1 LNHDA, CDR2 SQIVND (reference sequence). The chain's CDR3 is CASSIRTDYEQYF. CDR3 coding DNA: TGTGCCAGTAGTATCAGGACAGACTACGAGCAGTACTTC.

The table lists this clone with a count of one. This sequence joins TRBV4-3 and TRBJ2-7; a weak D match, TRBD1 (6 bases). Trimming removed 1 base at V and 5 bases at J, with 15 bases between. This CDR3 has 15 residues. Germline assignment: CDR1 LGHNA and CDR2 YSLEER. The CDR3 spells CASSQGKTGFDEQYF. Here the CDR3 DNA reads TGCGCCAGCAGCCAAGGGAAAACAGGGTTTGACGAGCAGTACTTC.

The genes are TRBV2 and TRBJ1-3; weak D call: TRBD1 (5 bases). Germline CDR1 SNHLY, CDR2 FYNNEI. V was pared by 2 bases and J by 4 bases, with 12 bases between. This CDR3 has 15 residues. CDR3: CASSERVRAGNTIYF. CDR3 bases: TGTGCCAGCAGTGAAAGGGTCAGGGCCGGAAACACCATATATTTT.

The chain employs TRBV4-3 and TRBJ1-3; maybe TRBD1 (6 bases). This CDR3 has 16 amino acids. Trimming removed 2 bases at V and 4 bases at J, with 15 bases between. CDR1 and CDR2 from the germline V gene are LGHNA and YSLEER. CDR3: CASSQHNTGYGNTIYF. CDR3 DNA sequence: TGCGCCAGCAGCCAACATAATACAGGGTACGGAAACACCATATATTTT.

The chain joins TRBV5-1 to TRBJ2-3; maybe TRBD1 (6 bases). This CDR3 region has 14 residues. Trimming left V 0 bases short and J 6 bases short, with 11 bases between. Germline V gene sequence: CDR1 SGHRS, CDR2 YFSETQ. DNA for the CDR3: TGCGCCAGCAGCTTGGGCGCAGGGGAGGATACGCAGTATTTT. As protein: CASSLGAGEDTQYF.

The chain employs TRBV7-9 and TRBJ2-3; 11 bases align to TRBD1. V dropped 5 bases and J dropped 1; count of bases not matched to a gene: 5. CDR1 SEHNR and CDR2 FQNEAQ come from the germline V gene (reference sequence). The CDR3 spans 16 residues. The CDR3 here is CASSPSDRGRTDTQYF. The CDR3 DNA sequence: TGTGCCAGCAGCCCATCGGACAGGGGGCGCACAGATACGCAGTATTTT.

The CDR3 DNA reads TGTGCCAGCGAGCGGGGTCAAACTTTATATGGCTACACCTTC. Translating it yields CASERGQTLYGYTF. The rearrangement links TRBV6-6 to TRBJ1-2; D is undetermined. Germline V gives CDR1 MNHNY, CDR2 SVGAGI (reference sequence). The CDR3 extends over 14 amino acids. V was cut by 8 bases and J by 5 bases, with 18 bases left in between.

The chain joins TRBV5-1 to TRBJ1-5, with 10 nucleotides matching TRBD1. The V gene's germline CDR1 is SGHRS and CDR2 YFSETQ. V was clipped by 3 bases and J by 5 bases; unmatched bases: 5. CDR3 length: 15 residues. CDR3 in DNA: TGCGCCAGCAGCTCCGGGACAGGGGAGGATCAGCCCCAGCATTTT. Translating it yields CASSSGTGEDQPQHF.

The chain couples TRBV6-5 to TRBJ1-2, with D tentatively TRBD1 (6 bases). This CDR3 is built from 14 residues. Germline CDR1 MNHEY, CDR2 SVGAGI. V shed 2 bases and J shed 5 bases, with 12 bases lying between them. CDR3 region: CASSYGGRQYGYTF. The CDR3 nucleotides are TGTGCCAGCAGTTACGGGGGCAGGCAATATGGCTACACCTTC.

The rearrangement uses TRBV19 and TRBJ2-2; no reliable D call. Per germline, CDR1 LNHDA and CDR2 SQIVND (reference sequence). Trimming left V 1 base short and J 10 bases short, with 19 bases between. The CDR3 consists of 16 residues. This CDR3 is CASSIVGVRPPEELFF. The CDR3 nucleotides read TGTGCCAGTAGTATAGTTGGGGTTAGACCTCCCGAGGAGCTGTTTTTT.

This clone was detected a few times. This chain connects TRBV19 to TRBJ2-7; TRBD2 aligns across 8 bases. This CDR3 contains 14 residues. Trimming removed 7 bases from V and 0 bases from J; junction bases left unmatched: 5. Germline lookup yields CDR1 LNHDA and CDR2 SQIVND (reference sequence). The CDR3 here is CASNPSGLSYEQYF. CDR3 nucleotides: TGTGCCAGTAATCCTAGCGGGCTCTCCTACGAGCAGTACTTC.

This clone was counted only a few times. This sequence joins TRBV30 and TRBJ1-1, with D perhaps TRBD1 (5 bases). CDR1 and CDR2 (germline): GTSNPN, SVGIG (reference sequence). Deletions cut 2 bases from V and 4 bases from J, with 11 bases between. This CDR3 contains 13 residues. DNA for the CDR3: TGTGCCTGGAGTAGTAGGGGAGGCACTGAAGCTTTCTTT. Protein sequence: CAWSSRGGTEAFF. The full variable domain, completed using reference TRBV30 and TRBJ1-1, is SQTIHQWPATLVQPVGSPLSLECTVEGTSNPNLYWYRQAAGRGLQLLFYSVGIGQISSEVPQNLSASRPQDRQFILSSKKLLLSDSGFYLCAWSSRGGTEAFFGQGTRLTVV.

This rearrangement joins TRBV7-9 to TRBJ2-7, with 8 bases lining up with TRBD1. The J segment lost 5 bases and the V segment lost 7 bases, leaving 13 bases of the junction unmatched. The CDR3 spans 15 residues. Germline V gene lookup returns CDR1 SEHNR and CDR2 FQNEAQ (reference sequence). In DNA, the CDR3 is TGTGCCAGCACCTCCTACGGACAGGGCGGTGACGAGCAGTACTTC. This gives the protein CASTSYGQGGDEQYF.

The V call is TRBV18, the J call TRBJ2-1; 7 nucleotides match TRBD2. V shed 3 bases, J shed 0 bases, and the junction held 2 bases outside the gene matches. Germline CDR1 and CDR2: KGHSH and LQKENI. The CDR3 runs 15 residues. This CDR3 reads CASSPSGVSYNEQFF. The CDR3 DNA reads as TGTGCCAGCTCACCGAGCGGGGTCTCCTACAATGAGCAGTTCTTC.

The chain recombines TRBV18 with TRBJ2-7; D is perhaps TRBD1 (7 bases). The CDR3 has 14 amino acids. The V gene lost 3 bases and the J gene lost 2 bases, with 11 bases spanning the gap. CDR1 is KGHSH and CDR2 is LQKENI in the germline V gene. The chain's CDR3 is CASSPAGQPYEQYF. The CDR3 nucleotides read TGTGCCAGCTCACCGGCGGGACAGCCCTACGAGCAGTACTTC.

The chain has TRBV18 and TRBJ1-1; D possibly corresponds to TRBD1 (6 bases). The CDR3 spans 16 residues. Germline CDR1 reads KGHSH; CDR2 reads LQKENI. Trimming shortened V by 1 base and J by 3 bases, and 15 bases separated the two germline ends. CDR3 sequence: CASSPLLQGSDTEAFF. CDR3 bases: TGTGCCAGCTCACCACTTTTACAGGGAAGTGACACTGAAGCTTTCTTT.

Details on this clone: The sample contains more than one DNA sequence encoding this CDR3. V usage is TRBV6-1 and J usage is TRBJ2-2; no clear D gene. The CDR3 length is 15 residues. The V gene lost 2 bases and the J gene lost 0 bases, with 7 bases spanning the gap. The germline V gene has CDR1 MNHNS and CDR2 SASEGT. CDR3 region: CASSESGTNTGELFF. The CDR3 bases are TGTGCCAGCAGTGAAAGTGGAACGAACACCGGGGAGCTGTTTTTT.